The 5 T cell receptor beta chains given below trace back to one sample, sequenced in a study of technical replicates of blood from a handful of donors. Assay used: immunoSEQ multiplex PCR; TCRdb lists only in-frame clones, some missing. Seen here are about 75,000 clones, 90% to 95% observed once, and the top ten hold roughly 4.7%. What was sequenced was PBMCs. These receptors all come from a human donor in good health. Some clones in this sample may be carry-over from other donors' samples.

This clone was recorded once. The chain joins TRBV9 to TRBJ2-3; 8 bases align to TRBD2. This CDR3 has 17 amino acids. V gave up 0 bases and J gave up 5 bases; unmatched junction bases: 11. In germline, CDR1 is SGDLS, CDR2 YYNGEE. CDR3 loop: CASSVATSGGRGDTQYF. DNA for the CDR3: TGTGCCAGCAGCGTAGCTACCAGCGGGGGAAGGGGAGATACGCAGTATTTT.

V usage is TRBV5-1 and J usage is TRBJ2-1; 9 bases are shared with TRBD2. Germline-derived CDR1 and CDR2 are SGHRS and YFSETQ. V was clipped by 0 bases and J by 4 bases; unmatched bases: 2. The CDR3 contains 15 residues. The chain's CDR3 is CASSLGAGGYNEQFF. CDR3 sequence (DNA): TGCGCCAGCAGCTTGGGAGCGGGAGGATACAATGAGCAGTTCTTC.

This clone was recorded only once. The V call is TRBV30, the J call TRBJ1-4; perhaps TRBD1 as D (6 bases). Trimming removed 3 bases at V and 8 bases at J, with 16 bases between. The CDR3 is 14 residues long. Germline assignment: CDR1 GTSNPN and CDR2 SVGIG (reference sequence). CDR3 nucleotide sequence: TGTGCCTGGAGATCAGGGAAGGGGGAGGAAAAACTGTTTTTT. Residues: CAWRSGKGEEKLFF. The full variable domain, with the rest looked up from reference TRBV30 and TRBJ1-4, is SQTIHQWPATLVQPVGSPLSLECTVEGTSNPNLYWYRQAAGRGLQLLFYSVGIGQISSEVPQNLSASRPQDRQFILSSKKLLLSDSGFYLCAWRSGKGEEKLFFGSGTQLSVL.

The chain carries TRBV4-1 and TRBJ1-4; unclear D gene. The CDR3 has 16 amino acids. Germline CDR1 reads MGHRA; CDR2 reads YSYEKL. The ends were cut back, 1 base at V and 5 bases at J, with 14 bases in the middle. The CDR3 loop is CASSQGDTGRNEKLFF. The CDR3 DNA reads TGCGCCAGCAGCCAAGGTGACACCGGGAGGAATGAAAAACTGTTTTTT.

J is TRBJ2-3 and V is TRBV7-3, with 7 bases identical to TRBD1. The CDR3 sequence is 14 residues long. The J segment lost 4 bases and the V segment lost 4 bases, leaving 5 bases of the junction unmatched. Looked up from germline, CDR1 is SGHTA and CDR2 is FQGTGA. The CDR3 DNA reads as TGTGCCAGCAGCTCACAGGGGCGGGCAGATACGCAGTATTTT. Its translation: CASSSQGRADTQYF.